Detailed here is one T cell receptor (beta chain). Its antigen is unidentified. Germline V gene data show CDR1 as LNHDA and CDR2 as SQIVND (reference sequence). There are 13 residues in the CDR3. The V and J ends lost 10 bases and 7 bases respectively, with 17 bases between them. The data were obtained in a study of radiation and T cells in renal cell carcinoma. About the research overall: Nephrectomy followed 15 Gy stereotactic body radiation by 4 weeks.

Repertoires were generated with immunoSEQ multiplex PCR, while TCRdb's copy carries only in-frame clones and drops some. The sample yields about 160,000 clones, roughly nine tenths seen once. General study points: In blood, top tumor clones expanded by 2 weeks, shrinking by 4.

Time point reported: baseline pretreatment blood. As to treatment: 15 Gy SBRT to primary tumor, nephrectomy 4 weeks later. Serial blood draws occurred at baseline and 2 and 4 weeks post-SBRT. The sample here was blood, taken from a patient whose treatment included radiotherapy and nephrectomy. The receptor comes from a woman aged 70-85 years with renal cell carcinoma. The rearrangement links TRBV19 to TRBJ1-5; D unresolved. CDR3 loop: CATSGWGNQPQHF. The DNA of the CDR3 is TGTGCCACCTCAGGTTGGGGAAACCAGCCCCAGCATTTT.